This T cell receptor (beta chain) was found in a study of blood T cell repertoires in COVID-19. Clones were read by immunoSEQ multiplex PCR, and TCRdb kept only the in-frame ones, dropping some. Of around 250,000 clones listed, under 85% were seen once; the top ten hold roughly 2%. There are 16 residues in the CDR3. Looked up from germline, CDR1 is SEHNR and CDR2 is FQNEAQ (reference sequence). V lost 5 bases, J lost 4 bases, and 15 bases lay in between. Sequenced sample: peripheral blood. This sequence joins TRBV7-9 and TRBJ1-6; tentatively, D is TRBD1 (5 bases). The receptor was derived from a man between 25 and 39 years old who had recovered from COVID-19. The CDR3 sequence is CASSPQGGLYNSPLHF. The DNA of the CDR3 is TGTGCCAGCAGCCCCCAGGGAGGGCTTTATAATTCACCCCTCCACTTT.